This TCR beta chain was captured by sequencing in a study of early T cells in non-severe SARS-CoV-2 infection. Study details: From unsorted whole blood, bulk RNA was sequenced, and the chains remained unpaired. The study, taken as a whole, reports: Database matching using VDJdb favored anti-spike CD8 responses, with private and CD4 specificities left missing.

Each cDNA molecule carried a unique molecular identifier. TCRdb recomputed calls from the 5' RACE reads with MiXCR, one row per CDR3 protein. The repertoire consists of about 100,000 distinct CDR3 sequences, with roughly an eighth occurring once and the leading ten covering 2% to 2.5%. The ends lost 5 bases at V and 4 bases at J; junction bases unmatched: 10. CDR1 is SGHRS, CDR2 YFSETQ, per germline. This CDR3 is built from 17 residues. This clonotype was picked up a small number of times. No antigen is known for it. The chain uses TRBV5-1 and TRBJ2-2; 11 bases fit TRBD1. Material for sequencing was whole blood. This TCR was recovered from an adult who was a healthcare worker with PCR-confirmed SARS-CoV-2 infection or an uninfected control (not recorded which). The CDR3 DNA is TGCGCCAGCAGACCAATCCCCGGGACAGGGGGCACCGGGGAGCTGTTTTTT. It codes for CASRPIPGTGGTGELFF.